The clone carrying this TCR beta chain occurred a few times. This entry comes from a study of T-cell reconstitution after alpha-beta-depleted transplantation in children. Researchers prepared the TCRbeta library using unique molecular identifiers, the study reports. TCRdb passed the PCR reads through MiXCR, listing each CDR3 protein once. The sample has over 200,000 distinct CDR3 sequences; about 9.2% are singletons. The CDR3 runs 14 residues. Between the trimmed V and J ends, which lost 4 bases and 3 bases, there was a span of 13 bases. CDR1 SGHTA and CDR2 FQGNSA come from the germline V gene. The sequence was collected from a human donor who donated a stem cell graft to a child with acute lymphoblastic leukemia. Sequencing used PBMCs from the stem cell graft donor, obtained from the stem cell graft. This rearrangement joins TRBV7-2 to TRBJ2-7, with D maybe TRBD2 (7 bases). The CDR3 reads CASSSGGPNYEQYF. The CDR3 DNA reads TGTGCCAGCAGCTCCGGGGGGCCGAACTACGAGCAGTACTTC.